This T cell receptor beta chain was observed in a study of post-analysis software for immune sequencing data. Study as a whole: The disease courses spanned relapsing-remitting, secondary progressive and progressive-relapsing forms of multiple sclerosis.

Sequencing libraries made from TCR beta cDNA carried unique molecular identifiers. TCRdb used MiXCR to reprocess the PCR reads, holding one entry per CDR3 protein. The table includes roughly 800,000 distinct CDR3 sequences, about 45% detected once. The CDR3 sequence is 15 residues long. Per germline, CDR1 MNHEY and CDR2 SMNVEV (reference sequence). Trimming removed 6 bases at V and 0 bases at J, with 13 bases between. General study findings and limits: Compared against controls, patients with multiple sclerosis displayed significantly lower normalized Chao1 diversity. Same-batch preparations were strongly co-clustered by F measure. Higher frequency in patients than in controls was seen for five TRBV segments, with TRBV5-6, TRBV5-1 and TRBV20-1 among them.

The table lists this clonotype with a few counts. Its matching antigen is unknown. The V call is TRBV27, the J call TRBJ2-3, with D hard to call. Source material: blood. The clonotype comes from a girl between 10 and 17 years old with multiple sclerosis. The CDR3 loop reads CASSPRHFSTDTQYF. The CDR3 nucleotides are TGTGCCAGCAGCCCCAGACACTTCAGCACAGATACGCAGTATTTT.